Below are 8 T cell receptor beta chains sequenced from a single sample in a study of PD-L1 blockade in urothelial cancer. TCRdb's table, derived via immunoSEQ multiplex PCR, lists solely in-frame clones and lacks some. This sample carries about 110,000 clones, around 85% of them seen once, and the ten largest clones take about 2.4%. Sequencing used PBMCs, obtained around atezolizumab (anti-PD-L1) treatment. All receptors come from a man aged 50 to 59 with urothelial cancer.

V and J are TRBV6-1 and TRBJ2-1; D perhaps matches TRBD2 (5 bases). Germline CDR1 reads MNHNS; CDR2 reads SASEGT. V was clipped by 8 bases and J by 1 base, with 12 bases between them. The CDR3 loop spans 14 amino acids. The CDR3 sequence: CASGRVASYNEQFF. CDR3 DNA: TGTGCCAGCGGGCGGGTTGCGTCCTACAATGAGCAGTTCTTC.

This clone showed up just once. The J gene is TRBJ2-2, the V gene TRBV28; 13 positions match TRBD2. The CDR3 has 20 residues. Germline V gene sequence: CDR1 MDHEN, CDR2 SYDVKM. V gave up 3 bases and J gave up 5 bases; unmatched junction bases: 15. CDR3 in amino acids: CASSFRELAGGPSGTGELFF. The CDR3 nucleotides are TGTGCCAGCAGTTTTAGGGAACTAGCGGGAGGGCCCTCAGGGACCGGGGAGCTGTTTTTT.

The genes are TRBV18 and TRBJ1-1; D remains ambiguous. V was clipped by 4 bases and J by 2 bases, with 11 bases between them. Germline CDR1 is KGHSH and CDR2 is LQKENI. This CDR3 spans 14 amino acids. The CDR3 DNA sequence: TGTGCCAGCTCACAGAGTGTCGCCAACACTGAAGCTTTCTTT. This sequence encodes CASSQSVANTEAFF.

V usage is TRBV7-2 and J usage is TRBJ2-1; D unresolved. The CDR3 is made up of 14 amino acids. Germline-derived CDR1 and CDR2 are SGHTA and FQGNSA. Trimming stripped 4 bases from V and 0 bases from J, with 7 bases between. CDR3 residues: CASSSVSSYNEQFF. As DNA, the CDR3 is TGTGCCAGCAGCTCAGTAAGCTCCTACAATGAGCAGTTCTTC.

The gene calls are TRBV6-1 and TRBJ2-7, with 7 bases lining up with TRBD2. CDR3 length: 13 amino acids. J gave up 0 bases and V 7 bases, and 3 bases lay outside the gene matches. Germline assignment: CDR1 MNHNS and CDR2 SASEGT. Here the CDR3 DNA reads TGTGCCAGCACTACTAGCGTCTCCTACGAGCAGTACTTC. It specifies CASTTSVSYEQYF.

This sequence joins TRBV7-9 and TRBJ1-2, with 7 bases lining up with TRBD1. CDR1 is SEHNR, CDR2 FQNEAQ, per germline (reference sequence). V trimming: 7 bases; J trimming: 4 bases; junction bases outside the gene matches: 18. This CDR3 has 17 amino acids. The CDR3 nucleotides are TGTGCCAGCAACCCCGGACAGGCCCTCGGGACTCTCTATGGCTACACCTTC. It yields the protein CASNPGQALGTLYGYTF.

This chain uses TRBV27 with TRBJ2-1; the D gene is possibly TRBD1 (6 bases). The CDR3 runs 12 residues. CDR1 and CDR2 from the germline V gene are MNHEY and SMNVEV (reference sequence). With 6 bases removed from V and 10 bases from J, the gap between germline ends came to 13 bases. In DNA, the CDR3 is TGTGCCAGCAGCTGGGGCAGGGGAGAGCAGTTCTTC. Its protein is CASSWGRGEQFF.

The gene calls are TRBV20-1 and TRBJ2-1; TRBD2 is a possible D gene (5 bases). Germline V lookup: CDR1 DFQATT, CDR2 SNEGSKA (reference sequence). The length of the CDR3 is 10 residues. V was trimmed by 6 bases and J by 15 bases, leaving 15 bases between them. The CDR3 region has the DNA TGCAGTGCCAGCGGTTATCTGGGGTTCTTC. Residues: CSASGYLGFF.